These T cell receptor beta chains were read from a single sample in a study of blood T cell repertoires in COVID-19. Sequencing used immunoSEQ multiplex PCR; TCRdb keeps in-frame clones, though not all of them. The sample consists of more than 200,000 clones, about 87% of them appearing once. The sequenced material came from PBMCs or T cells enriched from blood (not recorded which). The receptor source for this set is a woman aged 30 to 39 who had been exposed to COVID-19. The CDR3 runs from the conserved cysteine through the conserved F or W. The D gene is left open where the match is weak. Size values are once, few and many counts, or a class for expanded clones, and some rows have none.

J	D	V	size	CDR3	DNA
TRBJ2-3	.	TRBV7-9	.	CASSLVIGLRVSTDTQYF	TGTGCCAGCAGCTTAGTCATCGGTCTCAGGGTGAGCACAGATACGCAGTATTTT
TRBJ2-5	TRBD2	TRBV9	.	CASSARGGTKETQYF	TGTGCCAGCAGCGCCCGGGGGGGTACGAAAGAGACCCAGTACTTC
TRBJ1-1	.	TRBV7-8	.	CASSAGGGTWTEAFF	TGTGCCAGCAGCGCGGGCGGAGGGACGTGGACTGAAGCTTTCTTT
TRBJ2-2	.	TRBV30	.	CAWSVLNTGELFF	TGTGCCTGGAGTGTACTAAACACCGGGGAGCTGTTTTTT
TRBJ1-2	.	TRBV7-6	.	CASSLVPGKDGYTF	TGTGCCAGCAGCTTAGTGCCAGGGAAAGATGGCTACACCTTC
TRBJ1-1	.	TRBV6-5	once	CASSYSLNTEAFF	TGTGCCAGCAGTTACTCCCTAAACACTGAAGCTTTCTTT
TRBJ2-5	TRBD2	TRBV5-1	.	CASSFRMGGETQYF	TGCGCCAGCAGCTTCCGTATGGGAGGGGAGACCCAGTACTTC
TRBJ1-4	.	TRBV9	.	CASSPRGSPNEKLFF	TGTGCCAGCAGCCCTCGGGGAAGCCCTAATGAAAAACTGTTTTTT
TRBJ2-2	TRBD1	TRBV2	few	CASRGQGEGGELFF	TGTGCCAGCAGGGGACAGGGGGAAGGCGGGGAGCTGTTTTTT
TRBJ1-2	.	TRBV19	.	CASSVSRVNYGYTF	TGTGCCAGTAGTGTATCCAGGGTAAACTATGGCTACACCTTC
TRBJ2-7	TRBD1	TRBV30	.	CAWSVIQGTYEQYF	TGTGCCTGGAGTGTAATACAGGGGACGTACGAGCAGTACTTC
TRBJ1-1	.	TRBV29-1	.	CSVEGRRKLNTEAFF	TGCAGCGTTGAAGGACGGCGGAAGTTGAACACTGAAGCTTTCTTT
TRBJ2-3	TRBD2	TRBV18	once	CASSPVSGSASTDTQYF	TGTGCCAGCTCACCAGTTAGCGGGAGCGCTAGCACAGATACGCAGTATTTT
TRBJ1-1	.	TRBV19	.	CASSIGMRAEAFF	TGTGCCAGTAGTATAGGGATGAGGGCTGAAGCTTTCTTT
TRBJ1-5	TRBD1	TRBV4-2	few	CASSRSGTGVGEPQHF	TGTGCCAGCAGCCGCTCCGGGACAGGGGTTGGGGAGCCCCAGCATTTT
TRBJ1-5	.	TRBV7-2	.	CASSPPAGVNQPQHF	TGTGCCAGCAGCCCTCCGGCAGGCGTCAATCAGCCCCAGCATTTT
TRBJ1-3	.	TRBV6-5	.	CASSRGNTIYF	TGTGCCAGCAGTAGGGGTAACACCATATATTTT
TRBJ1-2	TRBD1	TRBV24-1	.	CATSSFLGTGDYGYTF	TGTGCCACGTCGTCTTTTCTTGGGACAGGGGACTATGGCTACACCTTC
TRBJ2-7	.	TRBV10-3	.	CAIRPQGNSYEQYF	TGTGCCATCCGTCCCCAGGGTAACTCCTACGAGCAGTACTTC
TRBJ1-6	TRBD1	TRBV28	.	CASSKERQGDSPLHF	TGTGCCAGCAGTAAAGAGAGACAGGGGGATTCACCCCTCCACTTT
TRBJ1-5	TRBD1	TRBV6-6	.	CASSPGTGGAGNQPQHF	TGTGCCAGCAGTCCCGGGACAGGGGGCGCCGGGAATCAGCCCCAGCATTTT
TRBJ2-5	.	TRBV5-8	.	CASSVDGETQYF	TGTGCCAGCAGCGTCGACGGGGAGACCCAGTACTTC
TRBJ1-2	.	TRBV28	.	CASRQDYGYTF	TGTGCCAGCAGGCAGGACTATGGCTACACCTTC
TRBJ2-1	.	TRBV2	.	CAVQGINEQFF	TGTGCCGTCCAGGGGATCAACGAGCAGTTCTTC
TRBJ2-7	.	TRBV27	.	CASSSSSYEQYF	TGTGCCAGCAGCTCCAGCTCCTACGAGCAGTACTTC
TRBJ2-2	TRBD2	TRBV5-8	.	CASSFSRGLAGGNTGELFF	TGTGCCAGCAGCTTCTCCCGGGGACTAGCGGGAGGAAACACCGGGGAGCTGTTTTTT
TRBJ2-2	TRBD1	TRBV5-1	.	CASSLSPGQGTGELFF	TGCGCCAGCAGCCTATCCCCCGGACAGGGAACCGGGGAGCTGTTTTTT
TRBJ2-7	.	TRBV9	.	CASSVGSRSYEQYF	TGTGCCAGCAGCGTGGGGAGCCGCTCCTACGAGCAGTACTTC
TRBJ2-5	TRBD1	TRBV3-1/TRBV3-2	.	CASSRDRVGETQYF	TGTGCCAGCAGCCGGGACAGGGTAGGAGAGACCCAGTACTTC
TRBJ2-2	TRBD2	TRBV5-1	few	CASSSLAGTNTGELFF	TGCGCCAGCAGCTCTTTAGCGGGTACGAACACCGGGGAGCTGTTTTTT
TRBJ1-2	.	TRBV6-1	.	CASSEMAKTGYTF	TGTGCCAGCAGTGAAATGGCCAAGACAGGCTACACCTTC
TRBJ1-5	TRBD1	TRBV10-3	.	CAISADRVGQPQHF	TGTGCCATCAGTGCAGACAGGGTAGGACAGCCCCAGCATTTT
TRBJ2-7	TRBD1	TRBV10-1	.	CASGTGTGDVRQQYF	TGCGCCAGCGGGACAGGGACGGGCGATGTTCGGCAGCAGTACTTC
TRBJ2-3	.	TRBV13	.	CASSLYRDSPTDTQYF	TGTGCCAGCAGTTTATATCGGGACTCCCCCACAGATACGCAGTATTTT
TRBJ1-2	.	TRBV19	.	CASSMNFQGPLYGYTF	TGTGCCAGTAGTATGAATTTTCAGGGGCCTCTATATGGCTACACCTTC
TRBJ2-2	TRBD1	TRBV30	.	CACPGQGKSKTGELFF	TGTGCCTGCCCCGGACAGGGGAAGTCCAAGACCGGGGAGCTGTTTTTT
TRBJ1-5	.	TRBV30	.	CAWSPQGYQPQHF	TGTGCCTGGAGTCCCCAGGGTTATCAGCCCCAGCATTTT
TRBJ1-1	.	TRBV28	few	CASTESTGRSAFF	TGTGCCAGCACCGAATCGACAGGTCGGTCGGCTTTCTTT
TRBJ1-1	.	TRBV2	once	CASSYDRNTEAFF	TGTGCCAGCAGTTATGACAGGAACACTGAAGCTTTCTTT
TRBJ1-3	TRBD1	TRBV2	.	CASGEPGTGSNTIYF	TGTGCCAGCGGAGAACCCGGGACAGGGTCAAACACCATATATTTT
TRBJ1-5	.	TRBV30	few	CAWSTQGNQPQHF	TGTGCCTGGAGTACACAGGGTAATCAGCCCCAGCATTTT
TRBJ2-7	.	TRBV7-2	.	CASSSDTGSYEQYF	TGTGCCAGCAGCTCTGACACAGGCTCCTACGAGCAGTACTTC
TRBJ1-2	.	TRBV7-3	.	CASSATPRAGNYGYTF	TGTGCCAGCAGCGCCACCCCCAGGGCCGGGAACTATGGCTACACCTTC
TRBJ2-1	TRBD2	TRBV5-1	.	CASSLGPSGRLSNEQFF	TGCGCCAGCAGCTTGGGGCCTAGCGGGAGATTAAGCAATGAGCAGTTCTTC
TRBJ2-7	.	TRBV29-1	.	CSVRDSRVYEQYF	TGCAGCGTCCGGGACTCAAGGGTCTACGAGCAGTACTTC
TRBJ2-1	TRBD2	TRBV19	.	CASRTSGTSGSNEQFF	TGTGCCAGTAGAACCTCCGGGACTAGCGGGAGTAATGAGCAGTTCTTC
TRBJ2-1	.	TRBV29-1	.	CSVDRSAQNEQFF	TGCAGCGTTGATCGTAGCGCCCAAAATGAGCAGTTCTTC
TRBJ2-1	.	TRBV5-4	.	CASSLELENEQFF	TGTGCCAGCAGCTTGGAGCTAGAGAATGAGCAGTTCTTC
TRBJ1-1	.	TRBV5-1	.	CASSLGLGPGPTTEAFF	TGCGCCAGCAGCTTGGGTCTGGGGCCAGGCCCGACAACTGAAGCTTTCTTT
TRBJ2-7	.	TRBV9	.	CASSVFGGLEQYF	TGTGCCAGCAGCGTCTTCGGGGGACTCGAGCAGTACTTC
TRBJ2-7	.	TRBV5-1	.	CASSAIPGAYEQYF	TGCGCCAGCAGCGCGATACCCGGGGCCTACGAGCAGTACTTC
TRBJ2-6	TRBD1	TRBV29-1	.	CSVTTGGAGANVLTF	TGCAGCGTGACGACAGGGGGCGCTGGGGCCAACGTCCTGACTTTC